This T cell receptor (beta chain) was documented in a study of regulatory T cells in long-lasting Graves disease. Background on the study: Antithyroid drugs had been taken under 3 months by newly diagnosed Graves' patients. General study results and limits: Persistent patients had a count of shared public clonotypes (over 2,500) that exceeded that of new patients (about 930).

This clonotype was seen a handful of times. Antigen: not known. The time point here: newly diagnosed GD, antithyroid drugs for less than 3 months. Scientists built the TCR library using RNA that was extracted from PBMCs. Nine milliliters of peripheral blood were drawn into EDTA tubes. With iRepertoire HTBI primers and Arm-PCR of CDR3 regions, TCR beta libraries were built. MiXCR, run by TCRdb on the multiplex PCR reads, gives a single entry per CDR3 protein. Among fewer than 450,000 distinct CDR3 sequences listed, approximately 15% were seen once. The J segment lost 11 bases and the V segment lost 3 bases, leaving 21 bases of the junction unmatched. This CDR3 is 20 amino acids long. The data also belong to a second study, concerning T cells in Graves' hyperthyroidism and ophthalmopathy. Per that paper: Over 18 months, lack of ophthalmopathy progression marked Graves' hyperthyroidism as stable.

The source of this sequence is a middle-aged woman with Graves disease. This chain joins TRBV12-3 or TRBV12-4 and TRBJ2-5; TRBD2 agrees at 16 bases. The sequences come from peripheral blood mononuclear cells (PBMCs), collected at new diagnosis, from a patient treated with antithyroid drugs. CDR3 in DNA: TGTGCCAGCAGTTTCCACCCCGGAGGGACTAGCGGGAGGGGGCTCAATGAGCAGTACTTC. This gives the protein CASSFHPGGTSGRGLNEQYF.